A single T cell receptor beta chain is shown here with its context. The antigen is not known. Method: immunoSEQ multiplex PCR; TCRdb's copy keeps in-frame clones and lacks some. The table shows 80,000 to 90,000 clones, with 80% to 90% occurring only once. This CDR3 is 15 amino acids long. Germline V gives CDR1 MNHEY, CDR2 SVGAGI. The junction had 7 bases not matched to a gene; V was cut back by 6 bases and J by 2 bases. This entry comes from a study of OX40 agonist ivuxolimab in advanced cancers. Study results and caveats: Relative to CD4+ cells, CD8+ T cells on average had more expanded clones.

Sequenced here: CD4+ or CD8+ T cells sorted from blood, sampled in a trial of the OX40 agonist ivuxolimab. The receptor was isolated from an adult with an advanced solid tumor such as melanoma, head and neck, liver or kidney cancer. The chain recombines TRBV6-5 with TRBJ1-2; 9 nucleotides align to TRBD1. The CDR3: CASRPSGTGNYGYTF. DNA for the CDR3: TGTGCCAGCAGACCCTCCGGGACAGGGAACTATGGCTACACCTTC.